Listed below are T cell receptor beta chains from one sample, sequenced in a study of blood T cell repertoires in COVID-19. The data were produced by immunoSEQ multiplex PCR, yet TCRdb's version contains in-frame clones alone and is incomplete. The profile shows tens of thousands of clones, 85% to 95% of them singletons. Sample: peripheral blood. The source of these receptors is a human donor in a cohort sampled during active COVID-19. The CDR3 runs from the conserved cysteine through the conserved F or W. The D gene is left open where the match is weak. Only part of the rows carry a size: once, few, many, or a class if the clone is expanded.

d_gene: NA
len: 15
v_gene: TRBV5-4
abundance: NA
j_gene: TRBJ2-3
CDR3aa: CASSLGPSGADTQYF
CDR3nt: TGTGCCAGCAGCCTCGGACCTTCAGGGGCAGATACGCAGTATTTT

d_gene: TRBD1
len: 14
v_gene: TRBV2
abundance: once
j_gene: TRBJ1-1
CDR3aa: CASRRTGTNTEAFF
CDR3nt: TGTGCCAGCAGGAGGACAGGGACGAACACTGAAGCTTTCTTT

d_gene: TRBD1
len: 13
v_gene: TRBV30
abundance: NA
j_gene: TRBJ1-1
CDR3aa: CAWNRQGGTEAFF
CDR3nt: TGTGCCTGGAATCGACAGGGGGGCACTGAAGCTTTCTTT

d_gene: TRBD2
len: 15
v_gene: TRBV2
abundance: NA
j_gene: TRBJ2-1
CDR3aa: CASSHTSGRIDEQFF
CDR3nt: TGTGCCAGCAGTCACACTAGCGGGAGGATCGATGAGCAGTTCTTC

d_gene: TRBD2
len: 16
v_gene: TRBV3-1/TRBV3-2
abundance: once
j_gene: TRBJ2-3
CDR3aa: CASSPPSGGGTDTQYF
CDR3nt: TGTGCCAGCAGCCCCCCCAGCGGGGGGGGCACAGATACGCAGTATTTT

d_gene: TRBD1
len: 13
v_gene: TRBV18
abundance: NA
j_gene: TRBJ1-5
CDR3aa: CASSPTGAQPQHF
CDR3nt: TGTGCCAGCTCACCAACAGGGGCTCAGCCCCAGCATTTT

d_gene: NA
len: 13
v_gene: TRBV19
abundance: NA
j_gene: TRBJ2-1
CDR3aa: CASSIGSYNEQFF
CDR3nt: TGTGCCAGTAGTATTGGGAGCTACAATGAGCAGTTCTTC

d_gene: NA
len: 16
v_gene: TRBV11-2
abundance: NA
j_gene: TRBJ2-2
CDR3aa: CASSRGERVYTGELFF
CDR3nt: TGTGCCAGCAGCCGCGGGGAGCGAGTGTACACCGGGGAGCTGTTTTTT

d_gene: NA
len: 11
v_gene: TRBV3-1/TRBV3-2
abundance: NA
j_gene: TRBJ2-4
CDR3aa: CASNTLDIQYF
CDR3nt: TGTGCCAGCAACACGTTGGACATTCAGTACTTC

d_gene: TRBD1
len: 14
v_gene: TRBV30
abundance: NA
j_gene: TRBJ2-1
CDR3aa: CAWSANRGVNEQFF
CDR3nt: TGTGCCTGGAGTGCCAACAGGGGGGTCAATGAGCAGTTCTTC

d_gene: NA
len: 20
v_gene: TRBV4-1
abundance: NA
j_gene: TRBJ2-7
CDR3aa: CASSHRLTYVGAPGTYEQYF
CDR3nt: TGCGCCAGCAGCCACCGACTGACGTATGTGGGGGCCCCCGGGACCTACGAGCAGTACTTC